This T cell receptor beta chain was identified in a study of T cells in Graves' hyperthyroidism and ophthalmopathy. This clonotype came up many times. Exclusion of a patient resulted from uncontrolled infection, other autoimmune disease, pregnancy or lactation. It was RNA transcripts that yielded the amplified TCR beta CDR3 regions. With the HTBI primer set, the TCR CDR3 went through a first round of RT-PCR. TCRdb fed the multiplex PCR reads into MiXCR, producing one record per CDR3 protein. Of about 600,000 distinct CDR3 sequences in the sample, approximately 15% are singletons; the top ten hold roughly 7%. This clonotype originated in a young woman with Graves' ophthalmopathy. The sample consisted of blood.

As DNA, the CDR3 is TGTGCCAGCAGCCTGTTGGGGGATAGCAATCAGCCCCAGCATTTT. It encodes CASSLLGDSNQPQHF. The chain recombines TRBV7-2 with TRBJ1-5; weak D call: TRBD1 (5 bases). Trimming cost V 5 bases and J 0 bases, with 11 bases left between them. The CDR3 loop spans 15 amino acids. Per germline, CDR1 SGHTA and CDR2 FQGNSA. Full variable domain (missing parts from reference TRBV7-2 and TRBJ1-5): GAGVSQSPSNKVTEKGKDVELRCDPISGHTALYWYRQSLGQGLEFLIYFQGNSAPDKSGLPSDRFSAERTGGSVSTLTIQRTQQEDSAVYLCASSLLGDSNQPQHFGDGTRLSIL.